One and the same sample provided the 8 T cell receptor beta chains below, sequenced in a study of cytomegalovirus exposure and HLA in healthy donors. Primers: 60 Vbeta forward and 13 Jbeta reverse. Profiled with immunoSEQ multiplex PCR; TCRdb holds only in-frame clones, not every one. The sample lists 150,000 to 200,000 clones; approximately 81% were seen once. The specimen was PBMCs. These TCRs come from a boy between 2 and 10 years old in good health and CMV-seronegative.

The V gene is TRBV13, the J gene TRBJ2-1; 9 positions agree with TRBD2. V was clipped by 5 bases and J by 3 bases; unmatched bases: 17. CDR3 length: 19 residues. Germline assignment: CDR1 PRHDT and CDR2 FYEKMQ (reference sequence). CDR3 amino acids: CASSPRTVLAGGGYNEQFF. The DNA for the CDR3 is TGTGCCAGCAGCCCGCGAACTGTTTTGGCGGGAGGGGGCTACAATGAGCAGTTCTTC.

This clone has more than one count but fewer than ten. The chain is built from TRBV5-1 and TRBJ2-5; D not resolved. The end of the DNA aligns better with TRBJ2-7, so the J call may be wrong. The CDR3 has 13 residues. CDR1 SGHRS and CDR2 YFSETQ come from the germline V gene. The CDR3 nucleotides are TGCGCCAGCAGCCCGGAGAACGCCTACGAGCAGTACTTC. Translating it yields CASSPENAYEQYF.

The V call is TRBV18, the J call TRBJ2-6; TRBD1 matches 8 bases. Trimming removed 2 bases from V and 2 bases from J; junction bases left unmatched: 2. Germline CDR1 KGHSH, CDR2 LQKENI. The CDR3 runs 16 residues. The CDR3: CASSPDRGAGANVLTF. The CDR3 DNA reads TGTGCCAGCTCACCAGACAGGGGCGCTGGGGCCAACGTCCTGACTTTC.

J is TRBJ2-1 and V is TRBV10-3; D is perhaps TRBD1 (5 bases). CDR1 ENHRY and CDR2 SYGVKD come from the germline V gene. This CDR3 has 14 amino acids. Trimming shortened V by 4 bases and J by 10 bases, and 17 bases separated the two germline ends. The CDR3 DNA reads as TGTGCCATCAGTGGTGCACAGGAGTTCGCAGAGCAGTTCTTC. Translating it yields CAISGAQEFAEQFF.

This chain uses TRBV7-2 with TRBJ2-5; 11 bases match TRBD1. J lost 5 bases, V lost 3 bases, and 8 bases had no gene match. The CDR3 covers 16 residues. Germline-derived CDR1 and CDR2 are SGHTA and FQGNSA. The CDR3, as DNA: TGTGCCAGCAGCTTGGGAGGACAGGGGGCTCGGGAGACCCAGTACTTC. It codes for CASSLGGQGARETQYF.

V usage is TRBV5-1 and J usage is TRBJ2-7; TRBD1 matches at 7 bases. Germline CDR1 and CDR2: SGHRS and YFSETQ. The CDR3 has 13 amino acids. V dropped 4 bases and J dropped 3; count of bases not matched to a gene: 4. In nucleotides, the CDR3 is TGCGCCAGCAGCCCCAGACAGGGCTACGAGCAGTACTTC. Protein sequence: CASSPRQGYEQYF. Full variable domain (remainder filled in from reference TRBV5-1 and TRBJ2-7): KAGVTQTPRYLIKTRGQQVTLSCSPISGHRSVSWYQQTPGQGLQFLFEYFSETQRNKGNFPGRFSGRQFSNSRSEMNVSTLELGDSALYLCASSPRQGYEQYFGPGTRLTVT.

The chain combines TRBV7-9 with TRBJ1-6, with 11 positions matching TRBD1. Trimming at V came to 3 bases and at J to 0 bases, leaving 7 bases not matched to a gene. The CDR3 spans 19 residues. CDR1 SEHNR and CDR2 FQNEAQ come from the germline V gene (reference sequence). This CDR3 is CASSFPRDRGDSYNSPLHF. In nucleotides, the CDR3 is TGTGCCAGCAGCTTTCCCCGGGACAGGGGGGACTCCTATAATTCACCCCTCCACTTT.

J is TRBJ2-3 and V is TRBV11-3; 9 nucleotides agree with TRBD1. This CDR3 contains 16 residues. From germline, CDR1 is SGHNT and CDR2 YENEEA. V was clipped by 3 bases and J by 2 bases; unmatched bases: 6. The chain's CDR3 is CASSLGTGSPTDTQYF. CDR3 bases: TGTGCCAGCAGCTTGGGGACAGGGAGTCCCACAGATACGCAGTATTTT.